The rows below give T cell receptor beta chains drawn from one sample of a study of blood T cells in healthy people across ages. TCRdb independently ran MiXCR on the 5' RACE reads; one entry per CDR3 protein. This sample has about 930,000 distinct CDR3 sequences, with about 27% found just once. These data also formed part of another study, on T cells of mothers and their children.

Sequenced sample: blood. Receptors were obtained from a woman aged 40-49 years in good health. The CDR3 runs from the conserved cysteine through the conserved F or W. The D gene is left open where the match is weak. The size of a clone is reported for some rows only, either as once, few or many, or as a class for expanded clones.

V gene	J gene	clone size	D gene	CDR3 DNA	CDR3 protein
TRBV12-3/TRBV12-4	TRBJ1-5	NA	NA	TGTGCCAGCAGTTTAGCCCGTTTTACGTCACAGCCCCAGCATTTT	CASSLARFTSQPQHF
TRBV7-3	TRBJ1-1	NA	NA	TGTGCCAACAGCTCTTTAACAGGGCTGAACACTGAAGCTTTCTTT	CANSSLTGLNTEAFF
TRBV7-3	TRBJ2-4	NA	TRBD1	TGTGCCAGCAGCCGCACTTTCCCCGGGACAGGAGTCATCTTAGCCAAAAACATTCAGTACTTC	CASSRTFPGTGVILAKNIQYF
TRBV4-1	TRBJ2-1	few	TRBD2	TGCGCCAGCAGCCAAGGACGCGGGGGTGCGGGTGAGCAGTTCTTC	CASSQGRGGAGEQFF
TRBV3-1	TRBJ1-2	many	NA	TGTGCCAGCAGCCCCCTTAACAGGGCTACTAACTATGGCTACACCTTC	CASSPLNRATNYGYTF
TRBV5-1	TRBJ1-4	few	NA	TGCGCCAGCAGAGAGGGAGGTGAAAAACTGTTTTTT	CASREGGEKLFF
TRBV4-1	TRBJ1-1	NA	NA	TGCGCCAGCAGCCGCTTTGGCCGTGGGAACACTGAAGCTTTCTTT	CASSRFGRGNTEAFF
TRBV4-1	TRBJ1-6	NA	TRBD1	TGCGCCAGCAGCCCCCAGGCCCAGGGGGAAAATTCACCCCTCCACTTT	CASSPQAQGENSPLHF
TRBV5-1	TRBJ2-3	NA	TRBD2	TGCGCCAGCGCAGGACTAGCGGGCTCTAGCACAGATACGCAGTATTTT	CASAGLAGSSTDTQYF
TRBV5-1	TRBJ1-1	NA	NA	TGCGCCAGCAGCTTGGAATTTTTAGGGAACACTGAAGCTTTCTTT	CASSLEFLGNTEAFF
TRBV15	TRBJ2-7	NA	TRBD2	TGTGCCACCAGCAGCGGGACTAGCGGGGGGCCCGCCTACGAGCAGTACTTC	CATSSGTSGGPAYEQYF
TRBV13	TRBJ1-2	NA	NA	TGTGCCAGCAGCTTAGGGCCCCGGGACAACCATGGCTACACCTTC	CASSLGPRDNHGYTF
TRBV9	TRBJ1-1	few	NA	TGTGCCAGCAGCGTAGAGGTAATGAACACTGAAGCTTTCTTT	CASSVEVMNTEAFF
TRBV18	TRBJ1-2	few	NA	TGTGCCAGCTCACCACAGGGAACGGGAGCTAACTATGGCTACACCTTC	CASSPQGTGANYGYTF
TRBV27	TRBJ1-2	NA	TRBD1	TGTGCCAGCAGTTTACAGGGGACAGGGGGCGGTTATGGCTACACCTTC	CASSLQGTGGGYGYTF
TRBV24-1	TRBJ1-4	NA	TRBD1	TGTGCCACCAGTGATCAACAGGGGCCTAATGAAAAACTGTTTTTT	CATSDQQGPNEKLFF
TRBV7-2	TRBJ2-3	NA	TRBD2	TGTGCCAGCAGCCCGCGGTCTGGACTAGCGGGAGATACGCAGTATTTT	CASSPRSGLAGDTQYF
TRBV29-1	TRBJ2-4	few	TRBD1	TGCAGCGTTGAGCGCGACGGGACAGAACGGCGGTACTTC	CSVERDGTERRYF
TRBV5-1	TRBJ2-7	many	NA	TGTGCCAGCAGTTTAGCTAGCTCCTACGAGCAGTACTTC	CASSLASSYEQYF
TRBV7-7	TRBJ1-5	few	NA	TGTGCTAGCAGCTTAAAGCGGGGCGGTTCTGAGCCCCAGCATTTT	CASSLKRGGSEPQHF
TRBV9	TRBJ2-5	NA	TRBD2	TGTGCCAGCAGCGTAGGACTAGCGTTGTACAATGAGCAGTACTTC	CASSVGLALYNEQYF
TRBV4-1	TRBJ1-2	many	TRBD1	TGCGCCAGCATCGATTTACCGCAGGGACAGGGCCCACATGGCTACACCTTC	CASIDLPQGQGPHGYTF